This TCR beta chain was observed in a study of T cells after yellow fever vaccination. Whole-study results and caveats: The secondary response was weaker, and its peak arrived faster, on day 5 versus 15. Reappearance after the booster was seen for most primary-vaccination clones, at 95% to 97% CD4 and less than 90% CD8.

This clonotype occurred many times. Its matching antigen is unknown. The TCR cDNA carried a universal primer site and UMIs from 5'RACE template switching. TCRdb reprocessed the 5' RACE reads with MiXCR, giving one entry per CDR3 protein. This table has some 300,000 distinct CDR3 sequences, about 3.5% appearing once. Germline V gene lookup returns CDR1 MDHEN and CDR2 SYDVKM. The CDR3 totals 16 residues. Trimming removed 6 bases at V and 11 bases at J, with 26 bases between. The chain combines TRBV28 with TRBJ1-3, with D maybe TRBD1 (5 bases). The source of this sequence is a man aged 18 to 30 who received the YFV17D yellow fever vaccine. The source material was PBMCs, sampled on the day of the yellow fever booster vaccination. Here the CDR3 reads CASRLTGSLGGSAIYF. CDR3 bases: TGTGCCAGCAGACTGACCGGGAGCCTTGGGGGAAGCGCCATATATTTT.